This is a list of T cell receptor beta chains from one sample in a study of blood T cell repertoires in COVID-19. The repertoire was sequenced with immunoSEQ multiplex PCR; TCRdb's copy has only in-frame clones and lacks some. The table records some 200,000 clones, 65% to 90% of them present only once. Sequenced material: peripheral blood. Receptors were obtained from a woman in her 70s with COVID-19, enrolled during active disease. Each CDR3 is given with its conserved first and last residue. The D gene is left open where the match is weak. Size values are once, few and many counts, or a class for expanded clones, and some rows have none.

J gene: TRBJ1-2; clone size: -; D gene: -; V gene: TRBV30; CDR3 DNA: TGTGCCTGGAGTGTACACGACAGCCCTCGGATGGGCTACACCTTC; CDR3 protein: CAWSVHDSPRMGYTF
J gene: TRBJ1-1; clone size: -; D gene: -; V gene: TRBV4-2; CDR3 DNA: TGTGCCAGCAGCCAAGGGAGCAGGGGAAGTACTGAAGCTTTCTTT; CDR3 protein: CASSQGSRGSTEAFF
J gene: TRBJ1-2; clone size: -; D gene: -; V gene: TRBV7-2; CDR3 DNA: TGTGCCAGCAGCCAAGGACAGACTAACTATGGCTACACCTTC; CDR3 protein: CASSQGQTNYGYTF
J gene: TRBJ2-2; clone size: few; D gene: TRBD2; V gene: TRBV9; CDR3 DNA: TGTGCCAGCAGCGTAGCTGGGACTAGCGGGAGAGGCACCGGGGAGCTGTTTTTT; CDR3 protein: CASSVAGTSGRGTGELFF
J gene: TRBJ1-3; clone size: -; D gene: -; V gene: TRBV3-1/TRBV3-2; CDR3 DNA: TGTGCCAGCGCCCAAAGTGCTATCCCCTCTGGAAACACCATATATTTT; CDR3 protein: CASAQSAIPSGNTIYF
J gene: TRBJ2-7; clone size: once; D gene: -; V gene: TRBV5-4; CDR3 DNA: TGTGCCAGCAGTATGGGGGCGGAGTACGAGCAGTACTTC; CDR3 protein: CASSMGAEYEQYF
J gene: TRBJ1-4; clone size: -; D gene: -; V gene: TRBV27; CDR3 DNA: TGTGCCAGCAGTCCCCACAGGGCGGATAATGAAAAACTGTTTTTT; CDR3 protein: CASSPHRADNEKLFF
J gene: TRBJ2-4; clone size: once; D gene: -; V gene: TRBV6-1; CDR3 DNA: TGTGCCAGCAGTGAAGTGGACAGACTAGCCAAAAACATTCAGTACTTC; CDR3 protein: CASSEVDRLAKNIQYF
J gene: TRBJ1-2; clone size: few; D gene: TRBD1; V gene: TRBV19; CDR3 DNA: TGTGCCAGTAGGAAGACAGGGATAGCCTATGGCTACACCTTC; CDR3 protein: CASRKTGIAYGYTF
J gene: TRBJ1-2; clone size: few; D gene: -; V gene: TRBV6-5; CDR3 DNA: TGTGCCAGCAGTTGGGACTCAACTAAGGGTGGCTACACCTTC; CDR3 protein: CASSWDSTKGGYTF
J gene: TRBJ1-1; clone size: -; D gene: TRBD1; V gene: TRBV3-1/TRBV3-2; CDR3 DNA: TGTGCCAGCAGCTTCGTGGACAGGATGAACACTGAAGCTTTCTTT; CDR3 protein: CASSFVDRMNTEAFF
J gene: TRBJ2-7; clone size: many; D gene: -; V gene: TRBV4-3; CDR3 DNA: TGCGCCAGCAGCCAGGGCACCGGGACATACGAGCAGTACTTC; CDR3 protein: CASSQGTGTYEQYF
J gene: TRBJ1-2; clone size: -; D gene: TRBD1; V gene: TRBV14; CDR3 DNA: TGTGCCAGCAGCCAAGGGACAGGTCCCTATGGCTACACCTTC; CDR3 protein: CASSQGTGPYGYTF
J gene: TRBJ2-3; clone size: few; D gene: TRBD2; V gene: TRBV10-2; CDR3 DNA: TGCGCCAGCTCGGTGGGAGGGCCGGGGGGCACAGATACGCAGTATTTT; CDR3 protein: CASSVGGPGGTDTQYF
J gene: TRBJ2-7; clone size: -; D gene: -; V gene: TRBV6-4; CDR3 DNA: TGTGCCAGCGGCCCGACAGTGGAAGGATCCTACGAGCAGTACTTC; CDR3 protein: CASGPTVEGSYEQYF
J gene: TRBJ2-1; clone size: once; D gene: -; V gene: TRBV19; CDR3 DNA: TGTGCCAGTAGCCCGCGGGTACTAGTCAACAATGAGCAGTTCTTC; CDR3 protein: CASSPRVLVNNEQFF
J gene: TRBJ2-1; clone size: -; D gene: TRBD2; V gene: TRBV27; CDR3 DNA: TGTGCCAGCAGTTTAGAGGGCGGGAGGGCCAGCAATGAGCAGTTCTTC; CDR3 protein: CASSLEGGRASNEQFF
J gene: TRBJ2-3; clone size: -; D gene: -; V gene: TRBV19; CDR3 DNA: TGTGCCAGTAAACAGAGCACAGATACGCAGTATTTT; CDR3 protein: CASKQSTDTQYF
J gene: TRBJ1-5; clone size: -; D gene: -; V gene: TRBV24-1; CDR3 DNA: TGTGCCACCAGTGAAATGGGGCGCGGGGAGCCCCAGCATTTT; CDR3 protein: CATSEMGRGEPQHF
J gene: TRBJ1-2; clone size: -; D gene: -; V gene: TRBV2; CDR3 DNA: TGTGCCAGCAGTGCCCCGTCGCGGGGATCCGCCGGGAACTACTATGGCTACACCTTC; CDR3 protein: CASSAPSRGSAGNYYGYTF
J gene: TRBJ1-6; clone size: -; D gene: TRBD1; V gene: TRBV18; CDR3 DNA: TGTGCCAGCTCGCCGCGGGACAGGGGTGATAATTCACCCCTCCACTTT; CDR3 protein: CASSPRDRGDNSPLHF
J gene: TRBJ2-3; clone size: -; D gene: TRBD2; V gene: TRBV5-4; CDR3 DNA: TGTGCCAGCAGCTTCGGACTAGCGGGAGCGGGGACAGATACGCAGTATTTT; CDR3 protein: CASSFGLAGAGTDTQYF
J gene: TRBJ2-7; clone size: -; D gene: -; V gene: TRBV6-2/TRBV6-3; CDR3 DNA: TGTGCCAGCAGTCCCGCCTACGAGCAGTACTTC; CDR3 protein: CASSPAYEQYF
J gene: TRBJ1-6; clone size: -; D gene: -; V gene: TRBV7-8; CDR3 DNA: TGTGCCAGCAGCTTAGACAGGGACTCACCCCTCCACTTT; CDR3 protein: CASSLDRDSPLHF
J gene: TRBJ1-1; clone size: -; D gene: -; V gene: TRBV28; CDR3 DNA: TGTGCCAGCAGTTCGGGGAAGAACACTGAAGCTTTCTTT; CDR3 protein: CASSSGKNTEAFF
J gene: TRBJ1-2; clone size: -; D gene: -; V gene: TRBV4-2; CDR3 DNA: TGTGCCAGCAGAAGAGAGGGAGGGGGAGAGGCTAACTATGGCTACACCTTC; CDR3 protein: CASRREGGGEANYGYTF
J gene: TRBJ1-2; clone size: once; D gene: -; V gene: TRBV7-3; CDR3 DNA: TGTGCCAGCAGCTTAACGGGCAGGGGACTACATAACTATGGCTACACCTTC; CDR3 protein: CASSLTGRGLHNYGYTF
J gene: TRBJ1-6; clone size: few; D gene: TRBD1; V gene: TRBV5-1; CDR3 DNA: TGCGCCAGCAGCCCCGCAGGGGGGATCTCACCCCTCCACTTT; CDR3 protein: CASSPAGGISPLHF
J gene: TRBJ1-1; clone size: -; D gene: TRBD1; V gene: TRBV30; CDR3 DNA: TGTGCCTGGAATGCGGGACAGCACATGAACACTGAAGCTTTCTTT; CDR3 protein: CAWNAGQHMNTEAFF
J gene: TRBJ2-7; clone size: -; D gene: -; V gene: TRBV7-8; CDR3 DNA: TGTGCCAGCAGCCCGACTAGTGCCCACGAGCAGTACTTC; CDR3 protein: CASSPTSAHEQYF
J gene: TRBJ2-1; clone size: -; D gene: -; V gene: TRBV5-5; CDR3 DNA: TGTGCCAGCAGCTTGGACACAATGAAGCAGTTCTTC; CDR3 protein: CASSLDTMKQFF
J gene: TRBJ1-6; clone size: -; D gene: -; V gene: TRBV25-1; CDR3 DNA: TGTGCCAGCAGTTTACAGGACGGACCAAATTCACCCCTCCACTTT; CDR3 protein: CASSLQDGPNSPLHF
J gene: TRBJ1-5; clone size: -; D gene: -; V gene: TRBV7-9; CDR3 DNA: TGTGCCAGCAGCCAGGAAGTACAGGGTCAGCCCCAGCATTTT; CDR3 protein: CASSQEVQGQPQHF
J gene: TRBJ2-2; clone size: -; D gene: TRBD1; V gene: TRBV6-6; CDR3 DNA: TGTGCCAGCAAGGCCGGGACAGGGGACACCGGGGAGCTGTTTTTT; CDR3 protein: CASKAGTGDTGELFF
J gene: TRBJ2-4; clone size: -; D gene: TRBD2; V gene: TRBV7-2; CDR3 DNA: TGTGCCAGCAGCTCTCTAGCGGGGGGAAACATTCAGTACTTC; CDR3 protein: CASSSLAGGNIQYF
J gene: TRBJ2-3; clone size: -; D gene: TRBD2; V gene: TRBV7-9; CDR3 DNA: TGTGCCAGCAGCTTAGCGGTAGCGGGAGCCAAAGATACGCAGTATTTT; CDR3 protein: CASSLAVAGAKDTQYF
J gene: TRBJ2-5; clone size: -; D gene: -; V gene: TRBV6-5; CDR3 DNA: TGTGCCAGCAGTTACTCTGGACACCGACAAGAGACCCAGTACTTC; CDR3 protein: CASSYSGHRQETQYF
J gene: TRBJ1-2; clone size: -; D gene: -; V gene: TRBV30; CDR3 DNA: TGTGCCTGGAGTGTGGAAAGCGCGGGTGGCTACACCTTC; CDR3 protein: CAWSVESAGGYTF
J gene: TRBJ2-5; clone size: -; D gene: -; V gene: TRBV29-1; CDR3 DNA: TGCAGCGTTGGGGGTTCAGGGTGGGAGACCCAGTACTTC; CDR3 protein: CSVGGSGWETQYF
J gene: TRBJ1-5; clone size: few; D gene: -; V gene: TRBV6-2/TRBV6-3; CDR3 DNA: TGTGCCAGCAGTTATGGGCAGGGATTCAATCAGCCCCAGCATTTT; CDR3 protein: CASSYGQGFNQPQHF
J gene: TRBJ1-5; clone size: -; D gene: -; V gene: TRBV2; CDR3 DNA: TGTGCCAGCAGCGCAGGTTTCAATCAGCCCCAGCATTTT; CDR3 protein: CASSAGFNQPQHF
J gene: TRBJ1-1; clone size: -; D gene: -; V gene: TRBV5-5; CDR3 DNA: TGTGCCAGCAGCTTTGTGACAGTCTACACTGAAGCTTTCTTT; CDR3 protein: CASSFVTVYTEAFF
J gene: TRBJ1-2; clone size: -; D gene: TRBD1; V gene: TRBV5-4; CDR3 DNA: TGTGCCAGCAGCGCCGACCTGGGACAGGGGCGCGGCTACACCTTC; CDR3 protein: CASSADLGQGRGYTF
J gene: TRBJ2-1; clone size: -; D gene: -; V gene: TRBV14; CDR3 DNA: TGTGCCAGCAGCCAAGATAGCTATGAGCAGTTCTTC; CDR3 protein: CASSQDSYEQFF
J gene: TRBJ1-3; clone size: -; D gene: -; V gene: TRBV6-5; CDR3 DNA: TGTGCCAGCAGTTACCGGCGCGGGGGAAACACCATATATTTT; CDR3 protein: CASSYRRGGNTIYF
J gene: TRBJ2-2; clone size: -; D gene: TRBD1; V gene: TRBV5-1; CDR3 DNA: TGCGCCAGCAGCGCTTCATCGGACAGGGCCACCGGGGAGCTGTTTTTT; CDR3 protein: CASSASSDRATGELFF
J gene: TRBJ2-7; clone size: -; D gene: TRBD1; V gene: TRBV2; CDR3 DNA: TGTGCCAGCAGTGAGGGGACAGAGGTTGAGCAGTACTTC; CDR3 protein: CASSEGTEVEQYF
J gene: TRBJ2-3; clone size: -; D gene: -; V gene: TRBV11-1; CDR3 DNA: TGTGCCAGCAGCTCATGGGGGGCAGATACGCAGTATTTT; CDR3 protein: CASSSWGADTQYF
J gene: TRBJ2-1; clone size: -; D gene: TRBD1; V gene: TRBV9; CDR3 DNA: TGTGCCAGCAGCGATACGCAGGGGGCAGGTGAGCAGTTCTTC; CDR3 protein: CASSDTQGAGEQFF
J gene: TRBJ1-2; clone size: -; D gene: -; V gene: TRBV29-1; CDR3 DNA: TGCAGCGTGGAGAAAGACAGTAGATATGGCTACACCTTC; CDR3 protein: CSVEKDSRYGYTF
J gene: TRBJ1-5; clone size: -; D gene: TRBD1; V gene: TRBV19; CDR3 DNA: TGTGCCAGTAGTCCGACAGGGGGCAATCAGCCCCAGCATTTT; CDR3 protein: CASSPTGGNQPQHF
J gene: TRBJ1-4; clone size: -; D gene: -; V gene: TRBV2; CDR3 DNA: TGTGCCAGCAGTCTTCGCACAGGGACTGAAAAACTGTTTTTT; CDR3 protein: CASSLRTGTEKLFF
J gene: TRBJ2-1; clone size: -; D gene: -; V gene: TRBV1; CDR3 DNA: TGCACCAGCCGCCCGGGAGGCGAGCAGTTCTTC; CDR3 protein: CTSRPGGEQFF
J gene: TRBJ2-7; clone size: few; D gene: -; V gene: TRBV5-1; CDR3 DNA: TGCGCCAGCAGCTTGCAGACCCTCGGGGAGCAGTACTTC; CDR3 protein: CASSLQTLGEQYF